What follows are 7 T cell receptor beta chains derived from one specimen sequenced in a study of blood T cell repertoires in COVID-19. Repertoires were generated with immunoSEQ multiplex PCR, while TCRdb's copy carries only in-frame clones and drops some. Among around 280,000 clones listed, approximately 86% were seen once. The material sequenced was peripheral blood. The receptors shown here come from a woman aged 30 to 39 who had recovered from COVID-19.

J is TRBJ2-1 and V is TRBV7-3; the D gene is possibly TRBD1 (5 bases). Germline V lookup: CDR1 SGHTA, CDR2 FQGTGA. The V end was cut by 1 base, the J end by 9 bases, with 10 bases between. CDR3 length: 13 residues. In DNA form, the CDR3 reads TGTGCCAGCAGCTTAAACCTTAGGGGTGAGCAGTTCTTC. It specifies CASSLNLRGEQFF.

The rearrangement joins TRBV4-3 to TRBJ1-6, with a weak D call TRBD1 (5 bases). Germline V gives CDR1 LGHNA, CDR2 YSLEER. V was cut by 0 bases and J by 7 bases, with 16 bases left in between. The CDR3 covers 17 residues. This chain's CDR3 is CASSQDLAGLTNSPLHF. The CDR3 DNA sequence: TGCGCCAGCAGCCAAGATCTCGCAGGGCTCACCAATTCACCCCTCCACTTT.

The chain uses TRBV5-5 and TRBJ2-1, with 7 positions matching TRBD2. CDR1 is SGHKS and CDR2 is YYEKEE in the germline V gene (reference sequence). This CDR3 has 16 amino acids. With 0 bases clipped from V and 0 bases from J, the junction kept 3 bases outside the gene matches. CDR3 protein: CASSLAGRNSYNEQFF. CDR3 bases: TGTGCCAGCAGCTTGGCCGGGAGGAACTCCTACAATGAGCAGTTCTTC.

The chain couples TRBV19 to TRBJ1-1; possible D gene TRBD1, 6 bases. Trimming took off 6 bases at V and 0 bases at J, with 14 bases between the two ends. This CDR3 has 15 amino acids. Germline CDR1 LNHDA, CDR2 SQIVND (reference sequence). The CDR3 bases are TGTGCCAGTAGCCGTGGGGACAACCTGAACACTGAAGCTTTCTTT. Translated, it gives CASSRGDNLNTEAFF.

The V call is TRBV21-1, the J call TRBJ2-7; no check of the table's D call, TRBD1, against the DNA was made. TRBV21-1 constitutes a pseudogene. The CDR3 sequence is 14 residues long. Here the CDR3 DNA reads TGTGCCAGCAACACGACGACAGTTTCCTACGAGCAGTACTTC. Translation gives CASNTTTVSYEQYF.

The chain employs TRBV5-4 and TRBJ1-2, with D possibly matching TRBD1 (5 bases). Per the germline V gene, CDR1 is SGHNT and CDR2 is YYREEE (reference sequence). V dropped 0 bases and J dropped 3 bases, with 9 bases sitting between them. The CDR3 is 14 residues long. CDR3 sequence reads: CASSLGQQDYGYTF. Here the CDR3 DNA reads TGTGCCAGCAGCTTGGGACAGCAAGACTATGGCTACACCTTC.

CDR3 amino acids: CASSDLAVSQETQYF. The CDR3 nucleotides read TGTGCCAGTAGTGACCTAGCGGTCTCCCAAGAGACCCAGTACTTC. The V call is TRBV19, the J call TRBJ2-5, with 7 positions matching TRBD2. The CDR3 is made up of 15 amino acids. Germline assignment: CDR1 LNHDA and CDR2 SQIVND (reference sequence). Trimming took 5 bases from V and 1 from J; bases not matched to a gene: 7.